This T cell receptor (beta chain) stems from a study of T cell responses to AZD1222 COVID-19 vaccine (dated by TCRdb to the early 2020s). About the full investigation: AZD1222 recipients with second doses at about 4 weeks or about 12 weeks were pooled, because spike-specific TCR depth and breadth did not differ between schedules. Trial participants were enrolled into age subgroups of 18-55, 56-69 and 70-plus years, which contained roughly 150, 30 and 60 TCR-sequenced participants, respectively. A total of 230 to 250 trial participants underwent TCR sequencing, of whom 200 to 220 received two doses of AZD1222 and around 25 received two doses of the MenACWY control vaccine.

Concerning this clone: It lacks a known antigen. Per-nucleotide qualities are absent, and no much larger clonotype sits a single base away.

Here is what the overall study found, with its caveats: Participants were mostly white British and included more females than males, and it was suggested by the authors that clonal diversity may have been underestimated. After two AZD1222 doses, spike-specific TCR breadth and depth were significantly higher than at day 0 and than in MenACWY recipients. Because no samples from the day 14 peak response were available, repertoires could be characterized only after the peak T cell response. CD4 TCRs associated with the vaccine covered the entire spike protein, and the dominant responses were in regions 160-218 and 743-854. Epitopes outside the regions mutated in the B.1.351 and B.1.1.7 variants were reportedly recognized by nearly half of the unique spike-specific TCRs. The 56-69-year group was small, and its depth increase did not reach significance, likely because of low power. Only a handful of AZD1222 recipients were SARS-CoV-2 seropositive at baseline, limiting conclusions about previously exposed vaccinees.

V loses 1 base at its end and J loses 6 bases; junction bases beyond the gene matches: 8. The germline V gene (reference sequence) sets CDR1 to LGHDT and CDR2 to YNNKEL. Including cysteine and phenylalanine, the CDR3 has 15 amino acids. Of the read, only the CDR3 DNA is kept; its 45 bases are in frame from base 1. The time point label on this specimen signifies: baseline before first vaccination. Vaccinee samples came from UK trials COV001 and COV002, including a single-blind randomized controlled phase 2/3 trial of AZD1222 (ChAdOx1 nCoV-19) in healthy adults. For TCRbeta chain sequencing, PBMC samples were collected from trial participants at day 0 and at day 28 after the second dose. The CDR3 regions of human TCRbeta chains were analyzed by immunosequencing. As for the authors' bioinformatics: TCRs in the repertoires were compared against a reference library of SARS-CoV-2-specific TCRs that had been generated with the MIRA antigen-specificity platform. Breadth was defined as the fraction of unique TCRs that were SARS-CoV-2-associated, and depth was defined as the fraction of total T cells that were SARS-CoV-2-associated. Using the MIRA data, each spike-specific TCR was assigned both to the spike region to which the TCR was reactive and to a CD4 or CD8 class. Log10-transformed breadth and depth values were compared by one-way ANOVA with Sidak's multiple comparisons tests. Drawn from immuneACCESS, this table holds only the in-frame rearrangements with V and J called that TCRdb kept. Clones are partly lost; checked studies trace under half to an unresolved V gene and leave the rest unexplained. Clonal size and the V and J genes are those of that table, whereas D and trimming came from the DNA. The sample table records about 100,000 clones; 80% to 95% of these occur just once. Together, the top ten hold over 1.5% of the sample.

The receptor was derived from an adult in good health. The V and J genes are TRBV3-1 (or the pseudogene TRBV3-2) and TRBJ2-7; 8 nucleotides in the junction match TRBD2. Sequenced material: peripheral blood, taken on day 0 of AZD1222 vaccination. The CDR3 region has the sequence CASSQVSREGSEQYF. At the DNA level, the sequence is TGTGCCAGCAGCCAAGTCAGCCGGGAGGGCTCCGAGCAGTACTTC.